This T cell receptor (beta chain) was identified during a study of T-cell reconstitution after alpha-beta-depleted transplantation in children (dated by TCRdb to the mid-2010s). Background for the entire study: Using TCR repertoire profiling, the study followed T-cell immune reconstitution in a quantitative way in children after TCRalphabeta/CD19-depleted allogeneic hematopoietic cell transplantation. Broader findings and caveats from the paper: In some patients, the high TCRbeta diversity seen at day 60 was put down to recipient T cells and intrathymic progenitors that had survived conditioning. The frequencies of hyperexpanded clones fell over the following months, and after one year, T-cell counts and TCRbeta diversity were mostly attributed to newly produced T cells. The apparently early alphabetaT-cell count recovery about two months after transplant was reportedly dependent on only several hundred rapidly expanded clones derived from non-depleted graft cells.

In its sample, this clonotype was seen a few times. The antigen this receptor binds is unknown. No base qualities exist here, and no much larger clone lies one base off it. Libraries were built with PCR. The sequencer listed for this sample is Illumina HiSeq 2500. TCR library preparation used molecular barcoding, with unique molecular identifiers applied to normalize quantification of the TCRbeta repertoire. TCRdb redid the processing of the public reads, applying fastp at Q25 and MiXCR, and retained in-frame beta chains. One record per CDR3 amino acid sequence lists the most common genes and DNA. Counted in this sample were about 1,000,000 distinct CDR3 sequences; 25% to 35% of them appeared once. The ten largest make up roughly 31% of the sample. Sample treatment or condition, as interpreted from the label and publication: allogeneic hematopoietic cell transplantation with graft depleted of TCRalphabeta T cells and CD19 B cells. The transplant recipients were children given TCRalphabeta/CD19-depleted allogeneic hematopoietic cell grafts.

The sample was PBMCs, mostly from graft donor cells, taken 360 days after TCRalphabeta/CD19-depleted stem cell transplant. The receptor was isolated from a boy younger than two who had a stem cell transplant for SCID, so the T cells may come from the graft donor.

This receptor has the CDR3 CASSLGPKRDGGTQYF. Read as DNA, the sequence is TGTGCCAGCAGCTTAGGCCCGAAGAGGGATGGTGGCACCCAGTACTTC. This chain joins TRBV7-6 to TRBJ2-5, and the D gene may be TRBD2, 5 bases matching. Sequences SGHVS (CDR1) and FNYEAQ (CDR2) are obtained from the germline V gene. The CDR3 covers 16 residues, taking in both the cysteine and the phenylalanine. The CDR3 DNA has 48 bases and is translated from base 1. V lost 1 base and J lost 8 bases; the stretch between them is 20 bases long.